These T cell receptor beta chains were read from a single sample in a study of blood T cell repertoires in COVID-19. Produced via immunoSEQ multiplex PCR; TCRdb's table is partial and in-frame only. The table has approximately 70,000 clones, 80% to 90% seen once. Material: peripheral blood. These receptors originate from an elderly woman with active COVID-19. The CDR3 runs from the conserved cysteine through the conserved F or W. The D gene is left open where the match is weak.

TRBJ1-2,TRBV6-2/TRBV6-3,TRBD1,TGTGCCAGCAGTAGGACAGGGGATTTGGGCTACACCTTC,CASSRTGDLGYTF
TRBJ2-4,TRBV7-8,.,TGTGCCAGCAGCCCGCAGCGGGCGGTAGCCAAAAACATTCAGTACTTC,CASSPQRAVAKNIQYF
TRBJ1-2,TRBV19,.,TGTGCCAGTTCCTACGCTAGAGCTAACTATGGCTACACCTTC,CASSYARANYGYTF
TRBJ1-4,TRBV28,.,TGTGCCAGCAGCGACATAGCAACTAATGAAAAACTGTTTTTT,CASSDIATNEKLFF
TRBJ1-6,TRBV18,.,TGTGCCAGCTCAGCAGCTCGGACAGCGAATTCACCCCTCCACTTT,CASSAARTANSPLHF
TRBJ1-3,TRBV5-1,TRBD1,TGCGCCAGCAGCCCCGGGACAGCCGGAAACACCATATATTTT,CASSPGTAGNTIYF
TRBJ2-2,TRBV5-1,.,TGCGCCAGCAGCTCGGTTAGGAGCACCGGGGAGCTGTTTTTT,CASSSVRSTGELFF
TRBJ2-7,TRBV5-8,.,TGTGCCAGCAGCGGAGTCTCCCGGGAGTCGCCCCTCTCCTACGAGCAGTACTTC,CASSGVSRESPLSYEQYF
TRBJ1-6,TRBV7-2,TRBD1,TGTGCCAGCAGCTTAGGGGACAGGGGAGTTTCACCCCTCCACTTT,CASSLGDRGVSPLHF
TRBJ2-6,TRBV28,TRBD2,TGTGCCAGCAGTTTAGGGGGGGCTGGGGCCAACGTCCTGACTTTC,CASSLGGAGANVLTF
TRBJ2-1,TRBV27,TRBD2,TGTGCCAGCAGTCCGGGGACTAGCGGGAGGTCTTACAATGAGCAGTTCTTC,CASSPGTSGRSYNEQFF
TRBJ1-4,TRBV10-3,.,TGTGCCATCAGTGACGCGACAGCGAATAATGAAAAACTGTTTTTT,CAISDATANNEKLFF
TRBJ2-1,TRBV10-3,TRBD2,TGTGCCACCAAGATAGCGGGGTCCTACAATGAGCAGTTCTTC,CATKIAGSYNEQFF
TRBJ1-3,TRBV7-9,.,TGTGCCAGCAGCCAGGCAGGACTCTCTGGAAACACCATATATTTT,CASSQAGLSGNTIYF
TRBJ2-5,TRBV9,.,TGTGCCAGCAGCGTAACGGCGGAGCAAGAGACCCAGTACTTC,CASSVTAEQETQYF
TRBJ2-7,TRBV12-3/TRBV12-4,.,TGTGCCAGCAGTTTCGGGGAAGCGTACGAGCAGTACTTC,CASSFGEAYEQYF
TRBJ1-1,TRBV7-9,.,TGTGCCAGCAGCTCCAGACAGCTTGTGACTACTGAAGCTTTCTTT,CASSSRQLVTTEAFF
TRBJ2-1,TRBV19,.,TGTGCCAGTAGTATAGTTGGGAGGACAAATGAGCAGTTCTTC,CASSIVGRTNEQFF
TRBJ2-1,TRBV2,.,TGTGCCGCTGAGGAGAAGCGCGTAAGCTCCTACAATGAGCAGTTCTTC,CAAEEKRVSSYNEQFF
TRBJ2-3,TRBV18,.,TGTGCCAGCTCACCACATCCGGGCACAGATACGCAGTATTTT,CASSPHPGTDTQYF
TRBJ2-1,TRBV6-2/TRBV6-3,.,TGTGCCAGCAGTTACTCCCTAGTTTGGCTACCCTACAATGAGCAGTTCTTC,CASSYSLVWLPYNEQFF
TRBJ2-1,TRBV27,TRBD2,TGTGCCAGCAGATTTTTAGCGGGTGAGCAGTTCTTC,CASRFLAGEQFF
TRBJ2-7,TRBV5-4,TRBD2,TGTGCCAGCAGCTTGGGGGTTAATGCCGGGAGGCCCCACGAGCAGTACTTC,CASSLGVNAGRPHEQYF
TRBJ1-2,TRBV27,.,TGTGCCAGCAGTTCAACGGCGCTCGGTGGGAGAACACACGGGTATGGCTACACCTTC,CASSSTALGGRTHGYGYTF
TRBJ2-5,TRBV7-2,TRBD1,TGTGCCACCTCGCTGAGGGGGCTAGAGACCCAGTACTTC,CATSLRGLETQYF
TRBJ2-7,TRBV5-4,.,TGTGCCAGCAGCTTGGCACAGGGAATTAACTACGAGCAGTACTTC,CASSLAQGINYEQYF
TRBJ2-1,TRBV24-1,TRBD1,TGTGCCACCAGTGATTCAACAGGGGGATCCTACAATGAGCAGTTCTTC,CATSDSTGGSYNEQFF
TRBJ2-1,TRBV29-1,TRBD1,TGCAGCGTTGATATGGGACAGGAATACAATGAGCAGTTCTTC,CSVDMGQEYNEQFF
TRBJ2-1,TRBV9,TRBD2,TGTGCCAGCACTAGCGGGAGCCTAGATGAGCAGTTCTTC,CASTSGSLDEQFF